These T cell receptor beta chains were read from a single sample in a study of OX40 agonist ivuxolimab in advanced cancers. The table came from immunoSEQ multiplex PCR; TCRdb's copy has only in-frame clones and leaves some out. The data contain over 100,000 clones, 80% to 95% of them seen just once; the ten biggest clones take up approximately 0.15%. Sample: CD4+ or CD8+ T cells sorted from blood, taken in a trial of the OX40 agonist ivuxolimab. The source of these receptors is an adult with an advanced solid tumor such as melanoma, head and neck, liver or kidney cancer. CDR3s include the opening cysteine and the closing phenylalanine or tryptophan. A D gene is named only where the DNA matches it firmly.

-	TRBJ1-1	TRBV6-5	TGTGCCAGCAGTTACTCCACACAACAGAACACTGAAGCTTTCTTT	CASSYSTQQNTEAFF
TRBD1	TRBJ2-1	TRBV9	TGTGCCAGCAGCGTAGAAGGGACAGGGATCTACAATGAGCAGTTCTTC	CASSVEGTGIYNEQFF
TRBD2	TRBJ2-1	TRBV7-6	TGTGCCAGCAGCCAAGGGAGAGTCGGCGGGAGAGACAATGAGCAGTTCTTC	CASSQGRVGGRDNEQFF
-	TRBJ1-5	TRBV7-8	TGTGCCAGCAGCTACGGACCCGTGAATAGCAATCAGCCCCAGCATTTT	CASSYGPVNSNQPQHF
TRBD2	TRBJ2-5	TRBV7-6	TGTGCCAGCAATGGGGGCGGGAGGGTTGAGACCCAGTACTTC	CASNGGGRVETQYF
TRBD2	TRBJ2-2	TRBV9	TGTGCCAGCAGCTCCACCCGACTAGCGGGTATCGGGGAGCTGTTTTTT	CASSSTRLAGIGELFF
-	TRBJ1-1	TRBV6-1	TGTGCCAGCAGTCTAACCGGGACAAGGAAGAAAGCTTTCTTT	CASSLTGTRKKAFF
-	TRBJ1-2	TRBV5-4	TGTGCCAGCAGCTTTCCTTCTGGGAACTATGGCTACACCTTC	CASSFPSGNYGYTF
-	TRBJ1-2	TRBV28	TGTGCCAGCAGGTGGGGGGACGGCTATGGCTACACCTTC	CASRWGDGYGYTF
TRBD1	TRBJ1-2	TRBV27	TGTGCCAGCAGTGCAACAAGGGGGCATTATGGCTACACCTTC	CASSATRGHYGYTF